The 20 T cell receptor beta chains below were found in one sample sequenced in a study of T-cell memory formation after mild COVID-19. TCRdb reanalysed the 5' RACE reads using MiXCR and keeps one entry per CDR3 protein. The sample has more than 250,000 distinct CDR3 sequences, 15% to 20% seen once. The material sequenced was PBMCs or a T cell subset sorted from them (not recorded which). These receptor sequences come from a man between 18 and 29 years old who had mild COVID-19 (a few samples of this study predate the infection). Cell type and time point are not known.

The chain is built from TRBV5-1 and TRBJ2-3; D is uncertain. V was trimmed by 4 bases and J by 6 bases, leaving 9 bases between them. The CDR3 totals 12 residues. CDR1 and CDR2 (germline): SGHRS, YFSETQ. The chain's CDR3 is CASSTPKDTQYF. Written as DNA, the CDR3 is TGCGCCAGCAGCACCCCGAAGGATACGCAGTATTTT.

The rearrangement joins TRBV5-1 to TRBJ1-2, with a weak D call TRBD1 (6 bases). The CDR3 has 16 residues. The V end lost 3 bases, the J end lost 5 bases, and 20 bases lay between the germline ends. Germline CDR1 is SGHRS and CDR2 is YFSETQ. CDR3 DNA: TGCGCCAGCAGCTATCTTAGGGACACCCTCCGGTATGGCTACACCTTC. This sequence encodes CASSYLRDTLRYGYTF.

This clonotype occurred a few times. Germline is not matched at one junction end, which may reflect a read error. The V gene is TRBV28, the J gene TRBJ2-5; tentative D call: TRBD2 (6 bases). Germline V gene sequence: CDR1 MDHEN, CDR2 SYDVKM. The CDR3 has 15 residues. In DNA form, the CDR3 reads TGTGTCAGCAGTTTATCTGGGGGGAGCCAAGAGACCCAGTACTTC. Protein sequence: CVSSLSGGSQETQYF.

This clonotype was detected a few times. This sequence joins TRBV5-1 and TRBJ2-1, with D uncertain. V lost 4 bases to trimming and J lost 5 bases, with 13 bases between them. There are 14 residues in the CDR3. Germline V gives CDR1 SGHRS, CDR2 YFSETQ. CDR3 nucleotide sequence: TGCGCCAGCAGCCACACAGTAAGAAACAATGAGCAGTTCTTC. Its protein is CASSHTVRNNEQFF.

This clonotype has at least ten counts. The chain links TRBV12-3 or TRBV12-4 to TRBJ2-3; D is undetermined. CDR3 length: 12 amino acids. V lost 4 bases and J 6 bases, leaving 8 bases between the germline ends. As DNA, the CDR3 is TGTGCCAGCAGTTCGCCGGCGGATACGCAGTATTTT. Translating gives CASSSPADTQYF.

The V gene is TRBV18, the J gene TRBJ2-5; 8 positions match TRBD1. The CDR3 has 15 amino acids. Germline CDR1 reads KGHSH; CDR2 reads LQKENI. V shed 2 bases and J 1 base; nucleotides not matched to a gene: 3. The CDR3 is CASSPGTGFQETQYF. The DNA for the CDR3 is TGTGCCAGCTCACCAGGGACAGGCTTCCAAGAGACCCAGTACTTC.

This clonotype was counted a single time. This chain links TRBV6-5 with TRBJ1-1, with TRBD1 as a possible D gene (6 bases). Germline V gene lookup returns CDR1 MNHEY and CDR2 SVGAGI. V was trimmed by 6 bases and J by 8 bases, leaving 13 bases between them. This CDR3 region has 12 residues. CDR3 DNA: TGTGCCAGCAGCCCACAACAGGGCGAAGCTTTCTTT. Protein: CASSPQQGEAFF.

The J gene is TRBJ1-3, the V gene TRBV6-5; no clear D gene. The length of the CDR3 is 16 residues. Germline-derived CDR1 and CDR2 are MNHEY and SVGAGI. V was cut by 5 bases and J by 0 bases, with 14 bases left in between. The DNA of the CDR3 is TGTGCCAGCAGTCCTTCGGGGAGCGCCTCTGGAAACACCATATATTTT. It codes for CASSPSGSASGNTIYF.

This clonotype occurred a few times. The genes are TRBV9 and TRBJ2-3; no definite D call. CDR1 SGDLS and CDR2 YYNGEE come from the germline V gene. Trimming pared 0 bases from V and 4 bases from J, leaving 3 bases between. The CDR3 contains 12 residues. CDR3 nucleotides: TGTGCCAGCAGCGTAGCAGCAGATACGCAGTATTTT. Translating gives CASSVAADTQYF.

The DNA for the CDR3 is TGCGCCAGCAGCGTTCAGGGGCCAGCTGGAAACACCATATATTTT. The encoded protein is CASSVQGPAGNTIYF. The V and J genes are TRBV5-1 and TRBJ1-3, with a weak D call TRBD1 (6 bases). The CDR3 spans 15 residues. V was clipped by 4 bases and J by 2 bases, with 13 bases between them. Germline CDR1 is SGHRS and CDR2 is YFSETQ.

This clonotype occurred a few times. This chain joins TRBV4-3 and TRBJ2-2; D remains ambiguous. The V and J ends lost 6 bases and 3 bases respectively, with 11 bases between them. Germline V gene lookup returns CDR1 LGHNA and CDR2 YSLEER. This CDR3 region has 14 residues. The CDR3 DNA is TGCGCCAGCAGTCGTAGGTCGCACACCGGGGAGCTGTTTTTT. Translating gives CASSRRSHTGELFF.

Details on this clonotype: A much larger clone sits a single nucleotide away, making a read error possible. This chain joins TRBV7-6 and TRBJ2-5; tentative D call: TRBD2 (6 bases). The CDR3 extends over 14 amino acids. Trimming stripped 5 bases from V and 2 bases from J, with 12 bases between. Germline-derived CDR1 and CDR2 are SGHVS and FNYEAQ. In DNA form, the CDR3 reads TGTGCCAGCAGCCGGGACTGGGGGCAAGAGACCCAGTACTTC. Translation gives CASSRDWGQETQYF.

The sample holds a few counts of this clonotype. The chain combines TRBV21-1 with TRBJ1-2. TRBV21-1 is classified as a pseudogene. The CDR3 loop spans 16 amino acids. For the CDR3, the DNA is TGTGCCAGCAGCAAACATAGGCCAGGGCTAAACTATGGCTACACCTTC. Translation: CASSKHRPGLNYGYTF.

This clonotype was observed a handful of times. The genes are TRBV6-2 or TRBV6-3 and TRBJ2-5; D might be TRBD1 or TRBD2, each matching 5 bases. The CDR3 runs 14 residues. Germline V gene data show CDR1 as MNHEY and CDR2 as SVGEGT. V lost 6 bases, J lost 5 bases, and 16 bases lay in between. For the CDR3, the DNA is TGTGCCAGCAGAACGGGTAGGGGACCGGAGACCCAGTACTTC. As protein: CASRTGRGPETQYF.

This clonotype was seen a handful of times. The V and J genes are TRBV9 and TRBJ2-3, with D possibly being TRBD2 (6 bases). The germline V and J ends were trimmed by 3 bases and 2 bases, with 10 bases remaining between them. The length of the CDR3 is 14 residues. Germline values: CDR1 SGDLS, CDR2 YYNGEE. CDR3 sequence reads: CASSAGEPTDTQYF. CDR3 coding DNA: TGTGCCAGCAGCGCGGGGGAGCCCACAGATACGCAGTATTTT. Supplemented by reference TRBV9 and TRBJ2-3, the full variable domain reads DSGVTQTPKHLITATGQRVTLRCSPRSGDLSVYWYQQSLDQGLQFLIQYYNGEERAKGNILERFSAQQFPDLHSELNLSSLELGDSALYFCASSAGEPTDTQYFGPGTRLTVL.

The V gene is TRBV6-5, the J gene TRBJ1-6, with 7 bases lining up with TRBD1. This CDR3 contains 12 residues. Germline CDR1 is MNHEY and CDR2 is SVGAGI. Trimming cost V 7 bases and J 8 bases; bases outside gene matches: 2. The CDR3 is CASMTGYSPLHF. The CDR3 DNA is TGTGCCAGCATGACAGGGTATTCACCCCTCCACTTT.

In its sample, this clonotype was seen many times. Germline and junction disagree at one end, which may indicate a read error. V usage is TRBV28 and J usage is TRBJ2-3; D is possibly TRBD1 or TRBD2 (5 bases each). The CDR3 loop spans 12 amino acids. Germline CDR1 and CDR2: MDHEN and SYDVKM. CDR3 bases: TGTGCCAGCAGCTCCACTATTACCGGGACCCAATTT. It yields the protein CASSSTITGTQF. The full variable domain, in which reference TRBV28 and TRBJ2-3 provide the parts outside the CDR3, is DVKVTQSSRYLVKRTGEKVFLECVQDMDHENMFWYRQDPGLGLRLIYFSYDVKMKEKGDIPEGYSVSREKKERFSLILESASTNQTSMYLCASSSTITGTQFGPGTRLTVL.

This clonotype was counted a few times. The chain couples TRBV7-3 to TRBJ2-1; 10 nucleotides match TRBD2. Germline CDR1 reads SGHTA; CDR2 reads FQGTGA. The trim removed 4 bases at V and 10 bases at J, leaving 7 bases unmatched. The CDR3 runs 14 residues. The DNA of the CDR3 is TGTGCCAGCAGCTCGGGCGGGACTAGCGAGGAGCAGTTCTTC. It yields the protein CASSSGGTSEEQFF. The variable domain in full, completed from reference TRBV7-3 and TRBJ2-1, reads GAGVSQTPSNKVTEKGKYVELRCDPISGHTALYWYRQSLGQGPEFLIYFQGTGAADDSGLPNDRFFAVRPEGSVSTLKIQRTERGDSAVYLCASSSGGTSEEQFFGPGTRLTVL.

This clonotype came up a few times. The chain carries TRBV6-1 and TRBJ1-5, with a tentative D call TRBD1 (5 bases). V was shortened by 6 bases and J by 5 bases, with 17 bases between the two germline ends. The CDR3 runs to 15 residues. Germline V gene lookup returns CDR1 MNHNS and CDR2 SASEGT. The CDR3 reads CASSPSRGGDQPQHF. Here the CDR3 DNA reads TGTGCCAGCAGCCCCAGCCGGGGGGGGGATCAGCCCCAGCATTTT.

The rearrangement joins TRBV12-3 or TRBV12-4 to TRBJ2-5, with D unresolved. This CDR3 has 14 amino acids. The V end was cut by 1 base, the J end by 5 bases, with 11 bases between. In nucleotides, the CDR3 is TGTGCCAGCAGTTTAGGTCCAGTAGTTGAGACCCAGTACTTC. As protein: CASSLGPVVETQYF.